The 31 T cell receptor beta chains below were found in one sample sequenced in a study of cytotoxic CD8 clonotypes in ibrutinib-treated CLL (dated by TCRdb to about 2021). The library came from the immunoSEQ multiplex PCR assay. TCRdb re-hosts the immuneACCESS table, in-frame sequences only. Its copies lack some clones; in the studies checked, an unresolved V gene accounts for under half of them, and the cause for the rest is not known. Counted in this sample were about 57,000 clones; over 55% of them appeared once. About a fifth of the sample goes to the ten largest clones. This specimen's time point label, per the study, means: roughly 25 months on ibrutinib. The source was PBMCs, collected after 24 months of ibrutinib treatment. The receptors stem from a human donor with chronic lymphocytic leukemia.

This clone was counted only a few times. The J gene is TRBJ2-5, the V gene TRBV15; D gene unclear. V was cut by 4 bases and J by 5 bases, with 14 bases left in between. The CDR3 is 14 residues long. Germline V gene sequence: CDR1 LNHNV, CDR2 YYDKDF (reference sequence). This CDR3 is CATSKSITAETQYF. CDR3 bases: TGTGCCACCAGCAAATCTATAACCGCCGAGACCCAGTACTTC.

This chain uses TRBV6-5 with TRBJ1-3; D is unresolved. V was trimmed by 10 bases and J by 0 bases, leaving 13 bases between them. CDR1 and CDR2 (germline): MNHEY, SVGAGI. This CDR3 has 14 residues. The CDR3 here is CATRMVHSGNTIYF. The CDR3 coding sequence is TGTGCCACCCGAATGGTCCACTCTGGAAACACCATATATTTT.

V and J are TRBV7-9 and TRBJ2-7, with D hard to call. The CDR3 sequence is 15 residues long. The germline V gene encodes CDR1 SEHNR and CDR2 FQNEAQ (reference sequence). With 0 bases removed from V and 0 bases from J, the gap between germline ends came to 9 bases. The CDR3 loop reads CASSLAGQRSYEQYF. The CDR3 bases are TGTGCCAGCAGCTTAGCAGGGCAGCGCTCCTACGAGCAGTACTTC.

The rearrangement joins TRBV6-1 to TRBJ2-1; D uncertain. This CDR3 is 11 amino acids long. Germline CDR1 reads MNHNS; CDR2 reads SASEGT. Trimming removed 5 bases at V and 9 bases at J, with 8 bases between. The CDR3 sequence is CASSYNGEQFF. The CDR3 coding sequence is TGTGCCAGCAGTTACAACGGTGAGCAGTTCTTC.

Ten or more counts support this clone. V is TRBV28 and J is TRBJ2-5; 9 bases are shared with TRBD2. Germline assignment: CDR1 MDHEN and CDR2 SYDVKM. V lost 5 bases, J lost 2 bases, and 3 bases stayed unmatched. The CDR3 sequence is 14 residues long. Here the CDR3 DNA reads TGTGCCAGCAGTGTAGCGGGGGTACAAGAGACCCAGTACTTC. Translating gives CASSVAGVQETQYF.

This clone came up a few times. V usage is TRBV6-1 and J usage is TRBJ1-3; D not certain. The length of the CDR3 is 11 residues. Germline CDR1 MNHNS, CDR2 SASEGT. The V end was cut by 6 bases, the J end by 8 bases, with 8 bases between. CDR3 residues: CASSPMDTIYF. For the CDR3, the DNA is TGTGCCAGCAGCCCGATGGACACCATATATTTT.

The chain carries TRBV4-1 and TRBJ2-3; no clear D. The CDR3 totals 15 residues. The V end lost 0 bases, the J end lost 2 bases, and 9 bases lay between the germline ends. The germline V gene has CDR1 MGHRA and CDR2 YSYEKL. The CDR3 here is CASSQDLPITDTQYF. The CDR3 DNA reads as TGCGCCAGCAGCCAAGATCTACCTATCACAGATACGCAGTATTTT.

The DNA for the CDR3 is TGTGCCAGCAGTTACACGGTTACAGGCGGGGGCTACACCTTC. This sequence encodes CASSYTVTGGGYTF. The chain links TRBV6-5 to TRBJ1-2; weak D call: TRBD1 (5 bases). CDR1 MNHEY and CDR2 SVGAGI come from the germline V gene. CDR3 length equals 14 residues. Trimming took 2 bases from V and 8 from J, leaving 15 bases between them.

The chain uses TRBV5-1 and TRBJ1-6; TRBD1 matches 7 bases. Trimming at V came to 3 bases and at J to 8 bases, leaving 11 bases not matched to a gene. The CDR3 loop spans 16 amino acids. Germline lookup yields CDR1 SGHRS and CDR2 YFSETQ. The CDR3 sequence: CASSSADRAMDSPLHF. The CDR3 coding sequence is TGCGCCAGCAGCTCTGCCGACAGGGCGATGGATTCACCCCTCCACTTT.

This chain links TRBV7-2 with TRBJ2-1; 10 bases are a match to TRBD1. The CDR3 is made up of 17 amino acids. The junction had 9 bases not matched to a gene; V was cut back by 5 bases and J by 2 bases. Germline V lookup: CDR1 SGHTA, CDR2 FQGNSA. CDR3 bases: TGTGCCAGCAGCATAAGGACAGGGGGTAGCCCCTACAATGAGCAGTTCTTC. This gives the protein CASSIRTGGSPYNEQFF.

The chain recombines TRBV27 with TRBJ2-1; tentatively, D is TRBD1 (5 bases). Per germline, CDR1 MNHEY and CDR2 SMNVEV (reference sequence). V was pared by 5 bases and J by 1 base, with 12 bases between. The CDR3 runs 15 residues. CDR3 sequence: CASSIQDGSYNEQFF. CDR3 sequence (DNA): TGTGCCAGCAGTATACAGGACGGTTCCTACAATGAGCAGTTCTTC.

The chain joins TRBV9 to TRBJ1-2; 7 positions match TRBD1. CDR1 is SGDLS and CDR2 is YYNGEE in the germline V gene. This CDR3 has 15 amino acids. With V trimmed by 4 bases and J by 4 bases, 10 bases remained unmatched. The CDR3 sequence: CASSPRGQFSYGYTF. The CDR3 nucleotides read TGTGCCAGCAGCCCCAGGGGACAGTTTTCCTATGGCTACACCTTC.

The V and J genes are TRBV27 and TRBJ2-3; 10 bases are a match to TRBD1. This CDR3 has 17 residues. The V and J ends lost 3 bases and 3 bases, in that order; junction bases with no gene match: 9. CDR1 MNHEY and CDR2 SMNVEV come from the germline V gene (reference sequence). The CDR3 coding sequence is TGTGCCAGCAGTTTCGGGACAGGGGTTAGTAGAACAGATACGCAGTATTTT. Translated, it gives CASSFGTGVSRTDTQYF.

This clone occurred a few times. The chain links TRBV27 to TRBJ2-7, with unresolved D. V lost 8 bases to trimming and J lost 3 bases, with 5 bases between them. In germline, CDR1 is MNHEY, CDR2 SMNVEV (reference sequence). This CDR3 has 10 amino acids. CDR3 in amino acids: CASVSYEQYF. DNA of the CDR3: TGTGCCAGCGTTAGCTACGAGCAGTACTTC.

This clone was seen more than once but under ten times. The chain carries TRBV11-3 and TRBJ2-1; perhaps D is TRBD1 or TRBD2 (6 bases each). The CDR3 extends over 15 amino acids. Germline loops: CDR1 SGHNT, CDR2 YENEEA. Deletions cut 5 bases from V and 2 bases from J, with 13 bases between. The CDR3 nucleotides read TGTGCCAGCAGCACAGGGAGGACTACCTACAATGAGCAGTTCTTC. This codes for CASSTGRTTYNEQFF.

This clone was seen ten or more times. The chain couples TRBV10-3 to TRBJ2-3; TRBD1 matches 7 bases. V gave up 2 bases and J gave up 3 bases; unmatched junction bases: 2. The CDR3 consists of 14 residues. CDR1 and CDR2 from the germline V gene are ENHRY and SYGVKD. Here the CDR3 DNA reads TGTGCCATCAGTGAGGGACAGGTGACAGATACGCAGTATTTT. The encoded protein is CAISEGQVTDTQYF.

This clone was counted a few times. The rearrangement joins TRBV20-1 to TRBJ2-3; the D is unclear. CDR3 length equals 11 residues. V lost 6 bases and J lost 2, with 6 bases in between. Germline V CDR1 and CDR2: DFQATT, SNEGSKA (reference sequence). The CDR3 region has the DNA TGCAGTGCGACGATCACAGATACGCAGTATTTT. It specifies CSATITDTQYF.

The chain combines TRBV5-4 with TRBJ2-6, with 8 bases matching TRBD1. The junction had 0 bases not matched to a gene; V was cut back by 7 bases and J by 3 bases. In germline, CDR1 is SGHNT, CDR2 YYREEE (reference sequence). This CDR3 is built from 13 residues. The CDR3 here is CASDRGGANVLTF. CDR3 nucleotides: TGTGCCAGCGACAGGGGTGGGGCCAACGTCCTGACTTTC.

The chain recombines TRBV7-7 with TRBJ2-2; D unresolved. V gave up 5 bases and J gave up 3 bases, with 10 bases separating them. CDR1 SSHAT and CDR2 FNYEAQ come from the germline V gene (reference sequence). The CDR3 sequence is 14 residues long. The CDR3, as DNA: TGTGCCAGCAGCCCCATAACGGACACCGGGGAGCTGTTTTTT. It encodes CASSPITDTGELFF.

This clone has a handful of counts. V is TRBV5-1 and J is TRBJ2-2, with TRBD2 matching over 10 bases. V dropped 5 bases and J dropped 2; count of bases not matched to a gene: 6. This CDR3 is built from 16 residues. Germline V gene lookup returns CDR1 SGHRS and CDR2 YFSETQ. In DNA, the CDR3 is TGCGCCAGCAGACAACGGACTAGCGGTAACACCGGGGAGCTGTTTTTT. This encodes CASRQRTSGNTGELFF.

This clone was recorded at least ten times. This chain connects TRBV28 to TRBJ1-2; D gene ambiguous. Germline CDR1 and CDR2: MDHEN and SYDVKM. There are 14 residues in the CDR3. Trimming removed 5 bases at V and 2 bases at J, with 12 bases between. The CDR3 spells CASSQSTENYGYTF. Written as DNA, the CDR3 is TGTGCCAGCAGTCAGTCGACGGAGAACTATGGCTACACCTTC.

V usage is TRBV19 and J usage is TRBJ1-2; D call uncertain. The germline V gene encodes CDR1 LNHDA and CDR2 SQIVND (reference sequence). The CDR3 contains 12 residues. V shed 7 bases and J shed 6 bases, with 12 bases lying between them. The CDR3 protein is CASTGSPHGYTF. CDR3 DNA: TGTGCCAGTACTGGCAGCCCCCATGGCTACACCTTC.

The chain links TRBV9 to TRBJ2-7, with D perhaps TRBD1 (8 bases). The germline V gene encodes CDR1 SGDLS and CDR2 YYNGEE. CDR3 size: 17 residues. V lost 0 bases to trimming and J lost 5 bases, with 21 bases between them. CDR3 region: CASSVGGRGTGDDEQYF. CDR3 bases: TGTGCCAGCAGCGTAGGAGGGAGGGGGACAGGTGATGACGAGCAGTACTTC.

This clone occurred many times. The chain links TRBV5-5 to TRBJ2-6; no clear D. Trimming shortened V by 2 bases and J by 0 bases, and 21 bases separated the two germline ends. The CDR3 runs 20 residues. Germline values: CDR1 SGHKS, CDR2 YYEKEE (reference sequence). DNA for the CDR3: TGTGCCAGCAGCTTATACCCGGTGAGGACGGATAGCTCTGGGGCCAACGTCCTGACTTTC. Protein: CASSLYPVRTDSSGANVLTF.

This clone was detected a few times. The chain is built from TRBV19 and TRBJ1-6; 8 nucleotides align to TRBD1. Germline CDR1 and CDR2: LNHDA and SQIVND (reference sequence). V was pared by 2 bases and J by 10 bases, with 7 bases of the junction left unmatched. This CDR3 has 15 amino acids. The CDR3 protein is CASSIQGQGGSPLHF. CDR3 coding DNA: TGTGCCAGTAGTATACAAGGACAGGGTGGATCACCCCTCCACTTT.

This clone has ten or more counts. The chain combines TRBV30 with TRBJ1-3; D uncertain. CDR3 size: 16 residues. Germline CDR1 and CDR2: GTSNPN and SVGIG (reference sequence). V dropped 0 bases and J dropped 0 bases, with 12 bases sitting between them. The CDR3 DNA follows: TGTGCCTGGAGTGTACTTGGACCGAGCTCTGGAAACACCATATATTTT. Its protein is CAWSVLGPSSGNTIYF.

This sequence joins TRBV30 and TRBJ1-4; no clear D. Germline-derived CDR1 and CDR2 are GTSNPN and SVGIG (reference sequence). The V and J ends lost 1 base and 6 bases respectively, with 3 bases between them. This CDR3 region has 11 residues. The CDR3 here is CAWSGDEKLFF. The CDR3 bases are TGTGCCTGGAGTGGTGATGAAAAACTGTTTTTT. Full variable domain (missing parts from reference TRBV30 and TRBJ1-4): SQTIHQWPATLVQPVGSPLSLECTVEGTSNPNLYWYRQAAGRGLQLLFYSVGIGQISSEVPQNLSASRPQDRQFILSSKKLLLSDSGFYLCAWSGDEKLFFGSGTQLSVL.

V is TRBV27 and J is TRBJ1-2, with D tentatively TRBD1 (6 bases). Germline V gene sequence: CDR1 MNHEY, CDR2 SMNVEV (reference sequence). Trimming took off 4 bases at V and 8 bases at J, with 17 bases between the two ends. This CDR3 comprises 14 residues. CDR3 protein: CASSSTTGSRGYTF. The CDR3 DNA sequence: TGTGCCAGCAGTTCTACGACAGGTTCCCGAGGCTACACCTTC.

V and J are TRBV20-1 and TRBJ1-2; D remains ambiguous. In germline, CDR1 is DFQATT, CDR2 SNEGSKA (reference sequence). The CDR3 is 11 residues long. The V and J ends lost 0 bases and 4 bases respectively, with 3 bases between them. In nucleotides, the CDR3 is TGCAGTGCTAGAGATATCTATGGCTACACCTTC. Translated: CSARDIYGYTF.

V is TRBV28 and J is TRBJ2-3; 8 positions match TRBD1. With V trimmed by 6 bases and J by 1 base, 6 bases remained unmatched. The CDR3 has 15 amino acids. Germline V gene sequence: CDR1 MDHEN, CDR2 SYDVKM. The CDR3 DNA reads TGTGCCAGCAGCTTACCGGGACAGGGCACAGATACGCAGTATTTT. Translation gives CASSLPGQGTDTQYF. Drawing the rest from reference TRBV28 and TRBJ2-3, the complete variable domain is DVKVTQSSRYLVKRTGEKVFLECVQDMDHENMFWYRQDPGLGLRLIYFSYDVKMKEKGDIPEGYSVSREKKERFSLILESASTNQTSMYLCASSLPGQGTDTQYFGPGTRLTVL.

In its sample, this clone was seen a few times. V is TRBV15 and J is TRBJ2-1, with 7 nucleotides matching TRBD2. J was trimmed by 5 bases and V by 5 bases; bases with no gene match: 9. The germline gives CDR1 LNHNV, CDR2 YYDKDF (reference sequence). The CDR3 is 15 amino acids. CDR3 sequence: CATSYGGVGNNEQFF. The CDR3 coding sequence is TGTGCCACCAGCTATGGGGGGGTGGGAAACAATGAGCAGTTCTTC.